One and the same sample provided the 15 T cell receptor beta chains below, sequenced in a study of blood T cell repertoires in COVID-19. Method: immunoSEQ multiplex PCR; TCRdb's copy keeps in-frame clones and lacks some. The data contain 25,000 to 35,000 clones, almost 85% of them singletons. The sequencing sample was made of peripheral blood. Source of these receptors: an elderly man with active COVID-19.

The chain recombines TRBV10-3 with TRBJ1-5; 8 bases match TRBD1. The V segment lost 2 bases and the J segment 1 base; nucleotides outside the gene matches: 7. This CDR3 region has 17 residues. Germline V gives CDR1 ENHRY, CDR2 SYGVKD. CDR3 sequence reads: CAISESPGGGSNQPQHF. The CDR3 bases are TGTGCCATCAGTGAGAGTCCAGGGGGCGGGAGCAATCAGCCCCAGCATTTT.

The chain has TRBV2 and TRBJ2-7; TRBD1 is a possible D gene (6 bases). V was trimmed by 5 bases and J by 3 bases, leaving 8 bases between them. Germline CDR1 SNHLY, CDR2 FYNNEI. The CDR3 spans 12 residues. The CDR3 loop is CASSPQGYEQYF. The DNA of the CDR3 is TGTGCCAGCAGTCCACAGGGCTACGAGCAGTACTTC.

The genes are TRBV6-1 and TRBJ2-7, with TRBD2 matching 8 bases. The length of the CDR3 is 13 residues. Unmatched junction bases numbered 12, after V lost 10 bases and J lost 7 bases. CDR1 is MNHNS, CDR2 SASEGT, per germline. Here the CDR3 reads CATGGGPVGEQYF. DNA of the CDR3: TGTGCCACGGGGGGGGGCCCTGTTGGGGAGCAGTACTTC.

This chain joins TRBV5-5 and TRBJ1-5, with D unclear. Germline-derived CDR1 and CDR2 are SGHKS and YYEKEE (reference sequence). This CDR3 is 13 amino acids long. The ends were cut back, 0 bases at V and 4 bases at J, with 5 bases in the middle. CDR3 protein: CASSLARNQPQHF. The CDR3 bases are TGTGCCAGCAGCTTGGCCAGGAATCAGCCCCAGCATTTT.

J is TRBJ2-7 and V is TRBV3-1 (or the pseudogene TRBV3-2); the D is unclear. Trimming shortened V by 3 bases and J by 3 bases, and 6 bases separated the two germline ends. The CDR3 loop spans 12 amino acids. Germline V lookup: CDR1 LGHDT, CDR2 YNNKEL (reference sequence). Written as DNA, the CDR3 is TGTGCCAGCAGCCATAACAGCTACGAGCAGTACTTC. It codes for CASSHNSYEQYF.

This chain joins TRBV5-5 and TRBJ1-1; D is undetermined. Germline V lookup: CDR1 SGHKS, CDR2 YYEKEE (reference sequence). The CDR3 is 14 amino acids. Trimming stripped 0 bases from V and 7 bases from J, with 13 bases between. The CDR3 spells CASSLVEGVSEAFF. The CDR3 DNA follows: TGTGCCAGCAGCTTGGTGGAGGGTGTAAGTGAAGCTTTCTTT.

The chain joins TRBV3-1 (or the pseudogene TRBV3-2) to TRBJ2-7; D may be TRBD2 (7 bases). Trimming pared 4 bases from V and 3 bases from J, leaving 16 bases between. CDR1 and CDR2 from the germline V gene are LGHDT and YNNKEL (reference sequence). The CDR3 is 15 amino acids. The chain's CDR3 is CASSPFGGAIYEQYF. The CDR3 nucleotides are TGTGCCAGCAGCCCTTTTGGGGGGGCCATCTACGAGCAGTACTTC.

The rearrangement joins TRBV11-3 to TRBJ2-1, with D perhaps TRBD2 (6 bases). The germline V and J ends were trimmed by 6 bases and 4 bases, with 22 bases remaining between them. This CDR3 contains 17 residues. In germline, CDR1 is SGHNT, CDR2 YENEEA. Here the CDR3 reads CASSYATAWRGYNEQFF. CDR3 in DNA: TGTGCCAGCAGTTATGCAACCGCTTGGCGGGGATACAATGAGCAGTTCTTC.

The chain combines TRBV28 with TRBJ1-2; 7 bases match TRBD1. Per the germline V gene, CDR1 is MDHEN and CDR2 is SYDVKM. V lost 5 bases to trimming and J lost 5 bases; unmatched junction nucleotides: 14. The CDR3 consists of 16 residues. The CDR3 protein is CASSPQDRWFGYGYTF. CDR3 nucleotides: TGTGCCAGCAGTCCACAGGACAGGTGGTTCGGATATGGCTACACCTTC.

This clone was seen more than once but under ten times. The rearrangement links TRBV6-5 to TRBJ1-1; 7 bases align to TRBD1. From germline, CDR1 is MNHEY and CDR2 SVGAGI. CDR3 length: 14 amino acids. V shed 4 bases and J 1 base; nucleotides not matched to a gene: 3. The CDR3 DNA reads TGTGCCAGCAGTTTGAGGGGGCCGAACACTGAAGCTTTCTTT. It encodes CASSLRGPNTEAFF.

In its sample, this clone was seen once. The V call is TRBV19, the J call TRBJ2-2; 9 nucleotides agree with TRBD1. J gave up 8 bases and V 7 bases, and 14 bases lay outside the gene matches. The CDR3 runs 16 residues. Germline V gene sequence: CDR1 LNHDA, CDR2 SQIVND (reference sequence). Here the CDR3 reads CASTRQGTGRSGELFF. The DNA of the CDR3 is TGTGCCAGTACCCGGCAGGGGACAGGGAGGTCGGGGGAGCTGTTTTTT.

The rearrangement uses TRBV27 and TRBJ1-2; 8 nucleotides line up with TRBD1. V gave up 3 bases and J gave up 4 bases; unmatched junction bases: 7. The CDR3 spans 15 residues. CDR1 and CDR2 from the germline V gene are MNHEY and SMNVEV (reference sequence). CDR3 nucleotides: TGTGCCAGCAGTTTTCGACAGGGGAGAGGCTATGGCTACACCTTC. Translation gives CASSFRQGRGYGYTF.

V is TRBV5-1 and J is TRBJ2-3, with TRBD2 identical over 7 bases. This CDR3 contains 16 residues. Germline CDR1 SGHRS, CDR2 YFSETQ. The V gene end was trimmed by 0 bases and the J gene end by 6 bases; junction bases not matched to a gene: 10. The CDR3 nucleotides read TGCGCCAGCAGCTTGGTTCTAGCGGACTTAGGGGATACGCAGTATTTT. It is translated as CASSLVLADLGDTQYF.

This clone was observed once. The chain joins TRBV2 to TRBJ1-2, with D tentatively TRBD1 (6 bases). Trimming left V 5 bases short and J 8 bases short, with 15 bases between. The length of the CDR3 is 13 residues. Germline CDR1 and CDR2: SNHLY and FYNNEI. CDR3 region: CASSIQGGSGYTF. CDR3 coding DNA: TGTGCCAGCAGTATACAGGGAGGGTCGGGCTACACCTTC. The full variable domain, in which reference TRBV2 and TRBJ1-2 provide the parts outside the CDR3, is EPEVTQTPSHQVTQMGQEVILRCVPISNHLYFYWYRQILGQKVEFLVSFYNNEISEKSEIFDDQFSVERPDGSNFTLKIRSTKLEDSAMYFCASSIQGGSGYTFGSGTRLTVV.

V and J are TRBV5-1 and TRBJ1-1; TRBD1 agrees at 8 bases. This CDR3 is built from 14 residues. Trimming took 4 bases from V and 4 from J; bases not matched to a gene: 6. Per the germline V gene, CDR1 is SGHRS and CDR2 is YFSETQ. CDR3 loop: CASSGTGIGTEAFF. The CDR3 bases are TGCGCCAGCAGCGGGACAGGCATCGGCACTGAAGCTTTCTTT. Full variable domain (rest looked up from reference TRBV5-1 and TRBJ1-1): KAGVTQTPRYLIKTRGQQVTLSCSPISGHRSVSWYQQTPGQGLQFLFEYFSETQRNKGNFPGRFSGRQFSNSRSEMNVSTLELGDSALYLCASSGTGIGTEAFFGQGTRLTVV.